These 19 T cell receptor beta chains were all obtained from the same sample, sequenced in a study of PD-L1 blockade in urothelial cancer. Indicated time point: peripheral blood 6 weeks after treatment start. Generated by immunoSEQ multiplex PCR, the TCRdb table keeps only in-frame clones and is missing some. The sample has 60,000 to 80,000 clones, roughly 90% seen once. Sequences were derived from PBMCs, sampled around atezolizumab (anti-PD-L1) treatment. The receptors come from a man aged 60 to 69 with urothelial cancer.

The genes are TRBV11-2 and TRBJ2-7; TRBD1 matches at 11 bases. The CDR3 contains 15 residues. CDR1 SGHAT and CDR2 FQNNGV come from the germline V gene. The junction had 3 bases not matched to a gene; V was cut back by 1 base and J by 4 bases. The CDR3 loop is CASSLGTGGSYEQYF. The CDR3 DNA follows: TGTGCCAGCAGCTTAGGGACAGGGGGCAGTTACGAGCAGTACTTC.

The CDR3 region is CASSLIGTSKETQYF. CDR3 coding DNA: TGTGCCAGCAGCTTAATTGGGACTAGCAAAGAGACCCAGTACTTC. J is TRBJ2-5 and V is TRBV7-3, with 9 positions matching TRBD2. CDR3 length equals 15 residues. Germline trimming cut 1 base from V and 3 bases from J; bases unmatched to any gene: 3. Germline V gene lookup returns CDR1 SGHTA and CDR2 FQGTGA.

The V gene is TRBV6-5, the J gene TRBJ2-2, with a possible D match to TRBD2 (5 bases). The germline V gene encodes CDR1 MNHEY and CDR2 SVGAGI. The CDR3 extends over 14 amino acids. The V end was cut by 5 bases, the J end by 0 bases, with 7 bases between. Here the CDR3 reads CASSAGTNTGELFF. For the CDR3, the DNA is TGTGCCAGCAGTGCCGGGACGAACACCGGGGAGCTGTTTTTT.

V and J are TRBV30 and TRBJ2-5; D remains unclear. Between the trimmed V and J ends, which lost 1 base and 1 base, there was a span of 10 bases. Germline values: CDR1 GTSNPN, CDR2 SVGIG (reference sequence). This CDR3 is built from 14 residues. CDR3: CAWSAWAAQETQYF. The CDR3 nucleotides are TGTGCCTGGAGTGCATGGGCAGCCCAAGAGACCCAGTACTTC.

This clone was picked up one time. The rearrangement links TRBV19 to TRBJ1-3; 8 positions agree with TRBD1. Germline V gives CDR1 LNHDA, CDR2 SQIVND (reference sequence). The CDR3 is made up of 14 amino acids. Germline trimming cut 3 bases from V and 6 bases from J; bases unmatched to any gene: 4. For the CDR3, the DNA is TGTGCCAGTAGTATCCGGACAGGGACAAACACCATATATTTT. The encoded protein is CASSIRTGTNTIYF. The whole variable domain, remainder taken from reference TRBV19 and TRBJ1-3, is DGGITQSPKYLFRKEGQNVTLSCEQNLNHDAMYWYRQDPGQGLRLIYYSQIVNDFQKGDIAEGYSVSREKKESFPLTVTSAQKNPTAFYLCASSIRTGTNTIYFGEGSWLTVV.

The rearrangement joins TRBV7-8 to TRBJ2-7, with D possibly being TRBD2 (6 bases). Germline V gene lookup returns CDR1 SGHVS and CDR2 FQNEAQ. V was clipped by 2 bases and J by 11 bases, with 13 bases between them. The CDR3 contains 12 residues. CDR3 protein: CASSLRASEEYF. CDR3 DNA: TGTGCCAGCAGCTTAAGGGCTAGCGAAGAGTACTTC.

The genes are TRBV28 and TRBJ2-2; possible D gene TRBD1, 5 bases. V dropped 4 bases and J dropped 2 bases, with 14 bases sitting between them. Germline CDR1 is MDHEN and CDR2 is SYDVKM. This CDR3 region has 16 residues. The CDR3 DNA sequence: TGTGCCAGCAGTTGGTCCCGGACACGAAACACCGGGGAGCTGTTTTTT. It codes for CASSWSRTRNTGELFF.

This chain links TRBV11-2 with TRBJ2-2; the match to TRBD2 covers 8 bases. Germline V lookup: CDR1 SGHAT, CDR2 FQNNGV. This CDR3 has 15 residues. V lost 0 bases to trimming and J lost 7 bases; unmatched junction nucleotides: 4. CDR3 residues: CASSLDPAGVGELFF. Written as DNA, the CDR3 is TGTGCCAGCAGCTTAGATCCAGCGGGAGTCGGGGAGCTGTTTTTT.

This chain links TRBV30 with TRBJ2-5; D is perhaps TRBD2 (5 bases). The V end was cut by 3 bases, the J end by 3 bases, with 11 bases between. Germline V CDR1 and CDR2: GTSNPN, SVGIG (reference sequence). The CDR3 loop spans 13 amino acids. The CDR3: CAWRGEGKETQYF. The DNA of the CDR3 is TGTGCCTGGAGGGGTGAGGGAAAAGAGACCCAGTACTTC. The whole variable domain, remainder taken from reference TRBV30 and TRBJ2-5, is SQTIHQWPATLVQPVGSPLSLECTVEGTSNPNLYWYRQAAGRGLQLLFYSVGIGQISSEVPQNLSASRPQDRQFILSSKKLLLSDSGFYLCAWRGEGKETQYFGPGTRLLVL.

This rearrangement joins TRBV11-2 to TRBJ2-1; a weak D match, TRBD2 (6 bases). This CDR3 region has 13 residues. V lost 4 bases, J lost 4 bases, and 8 bases lay in between. Germline V gives CDR1 SGHAT, CDR2 FQNNGV. The CDR3 region is CASSSGVYNEQFF. As DNA, the CDR3 is TGTGCCAGCAGCTCGGGGGTTTACAATGAGCAGTTCTTC.

The rearrangement joins TRBV18 to TRBJ2-1; TRBD1 matches 9 bases. V was clipped by 0 bases and J by 14 bases; unmatched bases: 14. Germline V gene data show CDR1 as KGHSH and CDR2 as LQKENI. The CDR3 contains 16 residues. The CDR3 spells CASSPPRTGVSPGKFF. CDR3 bases: TGTGCCAGCTCACCACCCAGGACAGGGGTATCCCCGGGGAAGTTCTTC. Drawing the rest from reference TRBV18 and TRBJ2-1, the complete variable domain is NAGVMQNPRHLVRRRGQEARLRCSPMKGHSHVYWYRQLPEEGLKFMVYLQKENIIDESGMPKERFSAEFPKEGPSILRIQQVVRGDSAAYFCASSPPRTGVSPGKFFGPGTRLTVL.

The V and J genes are TRBV6-5 and TRBJ2-5, with D perhaps matching TRBD2 (5 bases). V was clipped by 5 bases and J by 5 bases, with 15 bases between them. This CDR3 contains 14 residues. Germline CDR1 and CDR2: MNHEY and SVGAGI. The chain's CDR3 is CASSRNGDTETQYF. In DNA form, the CDR3 reads TGTGCCAGCAGTAGGAACGGGGATACGGAGACCCAGTACTTC.

This CDR3 reads CASKDLAGPGDTQYF. The CDR3 nucleotides read TGTGCCTCCAAAGATCTAGCGGGACCCGGAGATACGCAGTATTTT. The chain is built from TRBV30 and TRBJ2-3, with TRBD2 identical over 9 bases. Germline values: CDR1 GTSNPN, CDR2 SVGIG (reference sequence). The CDR3 has 15 residues. V lost 7 bases to trimming and J lost 5 bases; unmatched junction nucleotides: 13.

J is TRBJ2-7 and V is TRBV7-2; D ambiguous. The CDR3 extends over 12 amino acids. CDR1 is SGHTA and CDR2 is FQGNSA in the germline V gene. V lost 5 bases and J lost 1, with 6 bases in between. This CDR3 is CASSLFSYEQYF. The CDR3 DNA reads as TGTGCCAGCAGCCTCTTTTCCTACGAGCAGTACTTC.

The chain couples TRBV5-6 to TRBJ1-5; D ambiguous. Germline CDR1 and CDR2: SGHDT and YYEEEE. Trimming left V 1 base short and J 2 bases short, with 7 bases between. The CDR3 extends over 14 amino acids. The CDR3 DNA follows: TGTGCCAGCAGCTTGTCAGTGGGCAATCAGCCCCAGCATTTT. Protein product: CASSLSVGNQPQHF.

The J gene is TRBJ2-7, the V gene TRBV25-1; 9 bases line up with TRBD2. CDR3 length: 14 residues. Germline CDR1 MGHDK, CDR2 SYGVNS. V lost 3 bases to trimming and J lost 4 bases; unmatched junction nucleotides: 4. The CDR3 DNA sequence: TGTGCCAGCAGTGATGCGGGAGGGCCGTACGAGCAGTACTTC. It codes for CASSDAGGPYEQYF.

The chain recombines TRBV18 with TRBJ2-2; D call uncertain. The CDR3 totals 14 residues. Germline V gene sequence: CDR1 KGHSH, CDR2 LQKENI. Deletions cut 8 bases from V and 1 base from J, with 11 bases between. The CDR3 sequence: CASPNDWNTGELFF. CDR3 sequence (DNA): TGTGCCAGCCCTAACGATTGGAACACCGGGGAGCTGTTTTTT.

The chain has TRBV9 and TRBJ2-7, with TRBD2 matching 10 bases. The CDR3 spans 16 residues. CDR1 and CDR2 from the germline V gene are SGDLS and YYNGEE. The V and J ends lost 4 bases and 0 bases, in that order; junction bases with no gene match: 7. The CDR3 bases are TGTGCCAGCAGCCTGACTACTAGCGGGACCTCCTACGAGCAGTACTTC. As protein: CASSLTTSGTSYEQYF.

The chain employs TRBV2 and TRBJ1-5; tentatively, D is TRBD1 (6 bases). This CDR3 has 13 residues. V lost 7 bases and J 3 bases, leaving 10 bases between the germline ends. Germline V gene data show CDR1 as SNHLY and CDR2 as FYNNEI. The CDR3 is CASKDSYNQPQHF. In DNA form, the CDR3 reads TGTGCCAGCAAGGACAGTTACAATCAGCCCCAGCATTTT.